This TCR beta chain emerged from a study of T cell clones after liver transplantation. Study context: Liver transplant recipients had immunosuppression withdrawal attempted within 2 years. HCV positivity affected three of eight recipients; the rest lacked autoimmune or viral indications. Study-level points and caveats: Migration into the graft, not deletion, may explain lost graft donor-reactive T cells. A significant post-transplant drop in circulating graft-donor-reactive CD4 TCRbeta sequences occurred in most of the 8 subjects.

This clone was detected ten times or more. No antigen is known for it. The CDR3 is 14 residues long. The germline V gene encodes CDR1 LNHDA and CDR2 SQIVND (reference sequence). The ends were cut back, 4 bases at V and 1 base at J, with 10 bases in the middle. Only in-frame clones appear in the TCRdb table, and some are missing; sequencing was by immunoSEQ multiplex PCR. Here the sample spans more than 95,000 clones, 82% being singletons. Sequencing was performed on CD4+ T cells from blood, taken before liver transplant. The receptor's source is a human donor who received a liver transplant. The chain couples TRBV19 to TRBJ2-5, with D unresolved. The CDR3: CASSSPAFQETQYF. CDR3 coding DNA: TGTGCCAGTAGTAGCCCAGCATTCCAAGAGACCCAGTACTTC.